Each of the 5 T cell receptor beta chains below was sequenced from the same sample in a study of graft-versus-host responses after intestinal transplantation. The antigens for these receptors are not known. Repertoires were generated with immunoSEQ multiplex PCR, while TCRdb's copy carries only in-frame clones and drops some. Among tens of thousands of clones, just under 95% were seen once, and the ten largest hold over 0.45%. The sample here was unstimulated CD8+ T cells sorted from spleen or lymph node cells, taken before intestinal transplant. These receptors were obtained from a human donor who received an intestinal transplant.

CDR3 sequence reads: CASSRSQDTGGVLAEQYF. The CDR3 DNA reads TGTGCCAGCAGCCGAAGCCAAGATACAGGGGGTGTCCTGGCCGAGCAGTACTTC. V and J are TRBV11-2 and TRBJ2-7; the match to TRBD1 covers 8 bases. Per the germline V gene, CDR1 is SGHAT and CDR2 is FQNNGV. V dropped 5 bases and J dropped 6; count of bases not matched to a gene: 21. The CDR3 has 18 amino acids.

This rearrangement joins TRBV9 to TRBJ2-1; the D gene is possibly TRBD1 (7 bases). Germline CDR1 is SGDLS and CDR2 is YYNGEE. This CDR3 spans 17 amino acids. Trimming took 2 bases from V and 0 from J, leaving 15 bases between them. In DNA form, the CDR3 reads TGTGCCAGCAGCGTTGTAGGGGGGACAGACTCCTACAATGAGCAGTTCTTC. It codes for CASSVVGGTDSYNEQFF.

This chain links TRBV27 with TRBJ2-3, with 13 bases matching TRBD2. This CDR3 contains 20 residues. Germline CDR1 is MNHEY and CDR2 is SMNVEV (reference sequence). Losses at the gene ends were 2 bases for V and 2 bases for J; bases not matched to a gene: 13. CDR3 region: CASSLNPGLAGRHLTDTQYF. The CDR3 DNA follows: TGTGCCAGCAGTTTAAACCCGGGACTAGCGGGGCGTCACCTCACAGATACGCAGTATTTT.

This chain uses TRBV4-2 with TRBJ2-1, with 9 positions matching TRBD2. V lost 2 bases to trimming and J lost 1 base; unmatched junction nucleotides: 0. The CDR3 runs 15 residues. Germline V lookup: CDR1 LGHNA, CDR2 YNFKEQ. CDR3 residues: CASSQLAGSYNEQFF. In DNA form, the CDR3 reads TGTGCCAGCAGCCAACTAGCGGGATCCTACAATGAGCAGTTCTTC.

The chain carries TRBV27 and TRBJ2-7; 9 bases are shared with TRBD1. The V and J ends lost 2 bases and 2 bases, in that order; junction bases with no gene match: 4. Looked up from germline, CDR1 is MNHEY and CDR2 is SMNVEV (reference sequence). CDR3 length: 15 amino acids. The CDR3 sequence: CASSLVRDRAYEQYF. CDR3 bases: TGTGCCAGCAGTTTAGTCCGGGACAGGGCCTACGAGCAGTACTTC.